This T cell receptor beta chain comes out of a study of CD8 T cells in Susac syndrome. Study conclusions and caveats: The study's TCR sequencing and HLA analysis covered a relatively small number of individuals, and the study acknowledged this.

Random hexamers primed reverse transcription of 0.5 to 1 ug RNA. The TCR beta CDR3 was amplified by immunoSEQ multiplex PCR across 54 Vbeta, 13 Jbeta. TCRdb called the immunoSEQ multiplex PCR reads again in MiXCR, with one record for every CDR3 protein. Of about 400,000 distinct CDR3 sequences in the sample, more than 80% were seen once. About this clonotype: The antigen is undetermined.

Sequencing of TCR beta was carried out in blood CD8+ and CD4+ T cells. The specimen sequenced was CD8+ T cells from PBMCs. The receptor comes from a human donor with multiple sclerosis.

CDR3 amino acids: CASSATGAYNSPLHF. In DNA, the CDR3 is TGTGCCAGCAGCGCAACAGGGGCCTATAATTCACCCCTCCACTTT. The chain combines TRBV13 with TRBJ1-6; 7 nucleotides line up with TRBD1. Germline-derived CDR1 and CDR2 are PRHDT and FYEKMQ (reference sequence). This CDR3 spans 15 amino acids. The V gene end was trimmed by 5 bases and the J gene end by 2 bases; junction bases not matched to a gene: 3.